This T cell receptor beta chain was captured in a study of chronic HIV infection and antiretroviral therapy. Trimming removed 2 bases at V and 0 bases at J, with 4 bases between. The germline gives CDR1 SQVTM, CDR2 ANQGSEA. This CDR3 has 12 residues. TCRdb re-called the 5' RACE reads with MiXCR, one entry per CDR3 protein. The repertoire holds about 38,000 distinct CDR3 sequences, with approximately 7.4% as singletons. The clonotype was recovered from an adult who had HIV and had not received antiretroviral therapy, or was an uninfected healthy control (not recorded which). V and J are TRBV29-1 and TRBJ2-5, with unresolved D. Sequenced: peripheral blood. CDR3 DNA: TGCAGCGTTGAAAGGAACCAAGAGACCCAGTACTTC. Translated, it gives CSVERNQETQYF.